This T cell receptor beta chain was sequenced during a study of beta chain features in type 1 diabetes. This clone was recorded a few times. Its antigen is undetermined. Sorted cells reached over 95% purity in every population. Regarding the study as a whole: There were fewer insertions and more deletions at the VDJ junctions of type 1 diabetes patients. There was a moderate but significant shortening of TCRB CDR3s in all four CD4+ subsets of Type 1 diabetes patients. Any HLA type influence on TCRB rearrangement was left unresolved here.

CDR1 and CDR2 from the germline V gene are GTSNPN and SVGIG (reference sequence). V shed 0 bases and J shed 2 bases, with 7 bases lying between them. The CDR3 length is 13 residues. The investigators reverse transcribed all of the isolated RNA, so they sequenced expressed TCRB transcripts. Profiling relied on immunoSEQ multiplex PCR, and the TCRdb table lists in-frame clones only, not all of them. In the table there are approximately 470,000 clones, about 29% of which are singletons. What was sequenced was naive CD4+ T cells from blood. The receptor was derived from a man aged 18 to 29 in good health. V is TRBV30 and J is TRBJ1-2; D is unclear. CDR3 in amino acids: CAWSVLTNYGYTF. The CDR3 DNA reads TGTGCCTGGAGTGTCTTGACAAACTATGGCTACACCTTC.